This T cell receptor (beta chain) was documented in a study of CD8 T cells in ankylosing spondylitis. Study-wide findings and caveats: A TCR beta motif of eight highly homologous variants appeared characteristic of ankylosing spondylitis blood. In the blood and synovial fluid of reactive arthritis, some motif variants had been previously reported.

On this clonotype itself: No antigen is known for it.

Germline V gene sequence: CDR1 SGHTA, CDR2 FQGTGA. The CDR3 sequence is 16 residues long. Germline trimming cut 7 bases from V and 3 bases from J; bases unmatched to any gene: 12. TCRdb fed the 5' RACE reads into MiXCR, producing one record per CDR3 protein. The repertoire consists of around 150,000 distinct CDR3 sequences, with around 43% occurring once and the leading ten covering roughly 15%. The clonotype comes from a male donor with ankylosing spondylitis. The sample was synovial fluid, either unsorted or a sorted T cell fraction (not recorded which). V usage is TRBV7-3 and J usage is TRBJ2-3; 8 nucleotides align to TRBD2. CDR3 in DNA: TGTGCCAGCACCCGACCTTCGACTAGCGCGACAGATACGCAGTATTTT. It specifies CASTRPSTSATDTQYF.